These 21 T cell receptor beta chains were all obtained from the same sample, sequenced in a study of cytomegalovirus exposure and HLA in healthy donors. Using immunoSEQ multiplex PCR, the repertoire was profiled, and TCRdb retains in-frame clones only, with some absent. Here the sample spans over 120,000 clones, over 80% being singletons. Sequenced sample: PBMCs. These receptors came from a man between 18 and 35 years old in good health and CMV-seropositive.

The gene calls are TRBV18 and TRBJ2-7; D remains unclear. The V end lost 1 base, the J end lost 2 bases, and 12 bases lay between the germline ends. The CDR3 has 15 amino acids. CDR1 is KGHSH, CDR2 LQKENI, per germline. This CDR3 reads CASSPLPQAPYEQYF. The CDR3 DNA sequence: TGTGCCAGCTCACCACTCCCGCAGGCTCCCTACGAGCAGTACTTC.

Only one count was recorded for this clone. The chain links TRBV5-1 to TRBJ1-2; D unresolved. Germline assignment: CDR1 SGHRS and CDR2 YFSETQ. The CDR3 is 12 residues long. The V end lost 4 bases, the J end lost 8 bases, and 12 bases lay between the germline ends. CDR3 sequence: CASSPANEGYTF. Here the CDR3 DNA reads TGCGCCAGCAGCCCCGCGAATGAGGGCTACACCTTC. The whole variable domain, remainder taken from reference TRBV5-1 and TRBJ1-2, is KAGVTQTPRYLIKTRGQQVTLSCSPISGHRSVSWYQQTPGQGLQFLFEYFSETQRNKGNFPGRFSGRQFSNSRSEMNVSTLELGDSALYLCASSPANEGYTFGSGTRLTVV.

Only a few counts were recorded for this clone. The rearrangement uses TRBV19 and TRBJ1-5; D is ambiguous. The CDR3 is made up of 12 amino acids. Germline V gene data show CDR1 as LNHDA and CDR2 as SQIVND (reference sequence). V was shortened by 6 bases and J by 0 bases, with 3 bases between the two germline ends. The CDR3 DNA follows: TGTGCCAGTAGGTATAGCAATCAGCCCCAGCATTTT. This translates into CASRYSNQPQHF.

This rearrangement joins TRBV28 to TRBJ1-2, with TRBD1 matching over 8 bases. Trimming took 10 bases from V and 3 from J; bases not matched to a gene: 7. This CDR3 comprises 13 residues. Germline loops: CDR1 MDHEN, CDR2 SYDVKM. The CDR3: CATYPTGDYGYTF. The DNA for the CDR3 is TGTGCCACCTATCCGACAGGGGACTATGGCTACACCTTC.

V and J are TRBV4-2 and TRBJ1-2; D gene uncertain. Trimming cost V 0 bases and J 4 bases, with 9 bases left between them. CDR3 length: 14 residues. The germline gives CDR1 LGHNA, CDR2 YNFKEQ. The CDR3 DNA reads TGTGCCAGCAGCCAAGAAGCCGGGAGCTATGGCTACACCTTC. It codes for CASSQEAGSYGYTF.

The chain recombines TRBV5-6 with TRBJ1-4; 9 bases are a match to TRBD1. J lost 1 base, V lost 1 base, and 5 bases had no gene match. This CDR3 is built from 17 residues. Germline lookup yields CDR1 SGHDT and CDR2 YYEEEE. CDR3 sequence reads: CASSLLQGARTNEKLFF. DNA of the CDR3: TGTGCCAGCAGCTTGTTACAGGGGGCGCGAACTAATGAAAAACTGTTTTTT.

The V call is TRBV18, the J call TRBJ1-2; TRBD1 aligns across 8 bases. J was trimmed by 8 bases and V by 2 bases; bases with no gene match: 7. The CDR3 consists of 14 residues. Germline-derived CDR1 and CDR2 are KGHSH and LQKENI. The CDR3 DNA sequence: TGTGCCAGCTCACCAACGGACAGGGTGGAAGGCTACACCTTC. It is translated as CASSPTDRVEGYTF.

The genes are TRBV14 and TRBJ1-2; no clear D. V lost 4 bases and J 3 bases, leaving 9 bases between the germline ends. Germline V gene data show CDR1 as SGHDN and CDR2 as FVKESK. The CDR3 is made up of 13 amino acids. The DNA of the CDR3 is TGTGCCAGCAGCCTAGAGGAGGACTATGGCTACACCTTC. As protein: CASSLEEDYGYTF. The full variable domain, with the rest looked up from reference TRBV14 and TRBJ1-2, is EAGVTQFPSHSVIEKGQTVTLRCDPISGHDNLYWYRRVMGKEIKFLLHFVKESKQDESGMPNNRFLAERTGGTYSTLKVQPAELEDSGVYFCASSLEEDYGYTFGSGTRLTVV.

The V call is TRBV27, the J call TRBJ1-1; a weak D match, TRBD1 (5 bases). V lost 2 bases to trimming and J lost 4 bases, with 11 bases between them. The CDR3 has 14 residues. CDR1 is MNHEY and CDR2 is SMNVEV in the germline V gene (reference sequence). The CDR3 region is CASSLRPGGTEAFF. The CDR3 bases are TGTGCCAGCAGTTTAAGGCCGGGGGGCACTGAAGCTTTCTTT.

The chain combines TRBV30 with TRBJ2-2; a weak D match, TRBD1 (6 bases). CDR1 is GTSNPN, CDR2 SVGIG, per germline (reference sequence). This CDR3 spans 14 amino acids. Trimming left V 7 bases short and J 7 bases short, with 19 bases between. In DNA form, the CDR3 reads TGTGCCTCAACAAAACAGGGCTCTGGCGGGGAGCTGTTTTTT. It is translated as CASTKQGSGGELFF.

The CDR3 loop is CASSLLPSNQPQHF. DNA of the CDR3: TGTGCCAGCAGTCTTCTTCCGAGCAATCAGCCCCAGCATTTT. This sequence joins TRBV6-5 and TRBJ1-5; D is uncertain. Looked up from germline, CDR1 is MNHEY and CDR2 is SVGAGI. V lost 5 bases to trimming and J lost 1 base, with 9 bases between them. The CDR3 is made up of 14 amino acids.

In this sample, this clone turned up a few times. The chain uses TRBV7-9 and TRBJ2-2; 8 bases fit TRBD1. J was trimmed by 7 bases and V by 11 bases; bases with no gene match: 6. CDR3 length: 12 amino acids. From germline, CDR1 is SEHNR and CDR2 FQNEAQ (reference sequence). This CDR3 is CAGTQGVGELFF. The CDR3 nucleotides read TGTGCCGGAACACAGGGGGTCGGGGAGCTGTTTTTT. The variable domain in full, with the rest retrieved from reference TRBV7-9 and TRBJ2-2, is DTGVSQNPRHKITKRGQNVTFRCDPISEHNRLYWYRQTLGQGPEFLTYFQNEAQLEKSRLLSDRFSAERPKGSFSTLEIQRTEQGDSAMYLCAGTQGVGELFFGEGSRLTVL.

V gene TRBV9 combines with J gene TRBJ2-5; TRBD2 agrees at 8 bases. Trimming at V came to 2 bases and at J to 5 bases, leaving 8 bases not matched to a gene. CDR1 and CDR2 (germline): SGDLS, YYNGEE. The CDR3 is 15 residues long. The CDR3 nucleotides are TGTGCCAGCAGCGTGAGCGGGAGTGTGGATGAGACCCAGTACTTC. Residues: CASSVSGSVDETQYF.

The chain has TRBV29-1 and TRBJ2-2; D might be TRBD2 (5 bases). This CDR3 is built from 13 residues. The germline V gene has CDR1 SQVTM and CDR2 ANQGSEA. V was trimmed by 7 bases and J by 6 bases, leaving 15 bases between them. In DNA form, the CDR3 reads TGCAGCGCATTCGGGATTGTACCCGGGGAGCTGTTTTTT. This encodes CSAFGIVPGELFF.

The chain carries TRBV5-1 and TRBJ2-7; possibly TRBD1 for D (6 bases). Trimming took off 4 bases at V and 6 bases at J, with 20 bases between the two ends. This CDR3 is built from 15 residues. Germline lookup yields CDR1 SGHRS and CDR2 YFSETQ. CDR3 sequence reads: CASSTKTGGQSEQYF. The CDR3 nucleotides read TGCGCCAGCAGCACCAAGACAGGTGGGCAAAGCGAGCAGTACTTC.

The sample holds a few counts of this clone. J is TRBJ2-7 and V is TRBV27, with 9 bases matching TRBD1. V lost 7 bases, J lost 3 bases, and 7 bases stayed unmatched. Germline lookup yields CDR1 MNHEY and CDR2 SMNVEV (reference sequence). CDR3 length equals 14 residues. Here the CDR3 reads CASTPGQGLYEQYF. Written as DNA, the CDR3 is TGTGCCAGCACCCCGGGACAGGGTCTCTACGAGCAGTACTTC.

The chain uses TRBV29-1 and TRBJ2-1; 12 bases agree with TRBD1. The CDR3 spans 11 residues. V trimming: 6 bases; J trimming: 16 bases; junction bases outside the gene matches: 7. CDR1 and CDR2 from the germline V gene are SQVTM and ANQGSEA. Here the CDR3 DNA reads TGCAGCGTACCCTTGGGACAGGGGGCTTTCTTC. Protein sequence: CSVPLGQGAFF.

The CDR3 reads CASSSGTGGNEQFF. In nucleotides, the CDR3 is TGTGCCAGCAGTTCCGGGACAGGGGGCAATGAGCAGTTCTTC. V usage is TRBV27 and J usage is TRBJ2-1, with TRBD1 matching over 11 bases. V gave up 4 bases and J gave up 6 bases; unmatched junction bases: 2. From germline, CDR1 is MNHEY and CDR2 SMNVEV (reference sequence). The CDR3 is 14 amino acids.

Only a few counts were recorded for this clone. V and J are TRBV20-1 and TRBJ2-1; unclear D gene. The germline CDR1 and CDR2 sequences are DFQATT and SNEGSKA (reference sequence). Trimming cost V 5 bases and J 9 bases, with 8 bases left between them. The CDR3 is made up of 10 amino acids. For the CDR3, the DNA is TGCAGTGCTGTTTTCATTGAGCAGTTCTTC. Translation: CSAVFIEQFF.

Written as DNA, the CDR3 is TGCGCCAGCAGCCCGACAGGGGTCGAAGCTAGGGAGCAGTACTTC. Protein sequence: CASSPTGVEAREQYF. This chain connects TRBV5-1 to TRBJ2-7; 8 bases agree with TRBD1. The V and J ends lost 4 bases and 7 bases, in that order; junction bases with no gene match: 13. The germline V gene has CDR1 SGHRS and CDR2 YFSETQ. This CDR3 is built from 15 residues. Complete variable domain (other parts from reference TRBV5-1 and TRBJ2-7): KAGVTQTPRYLIKTRGQQVTLSCSPISGHRSVSWYQQTPGQGLQFLFEYFSETQRNKGNFPGRFSGRQFSNSRSEMNVSTLELGDSALYLCASSPTGVEAREQYFGPGTRLTVT.

The chain carries TRBV29-1 and TRBJ2-3; the match to TRBD2 covers 8 bases. Germline V gene data show CDR1 as SQVTM and CDR2 as ANQGSEA. The CDR3 is made up of 11 amino acids. The trim removed 4 bases at V and 9 bases at J, leaving 3 bases unmatched. CDR3 sequence reads: CSVAGGGTQYF. CDR3 nucleotide sequence: TGCAGCGTTGCTGGCGGGGGGACGCAGTATTTT.